The 18 T cell receptor beta chains presented below share a single source sample, sequenced in a study of tumor and adjacent non-tumor tissue in lung cancer. The library came from three nested PCR rounds adapted from ARM-PCR protocols. TCRdb independently ran MiXCR on the multiplex PCR reads; one entry per CDR3 protein. The table records over 80,000 distinct CDR3 sequences, 76% of them present only once. The template was RNA from unsorted bulk tissue. The normal lung tissue was taken more than 3 cm from the tumor edge. What was sequenced was distant non-tumor lung tissue. The receptors derive from a woman between 50 and 59 years old with non-small cell lung cancer.

The chain couples TRBV4-1 to TRBJ2-2; TRBD2 matches 10 bases. Trimming took 7 bases from V and 11 from J; bases not matched to a gene: 13. The CDR3 is 15 residues long. Looked up from germline, CDR1 is MGHRA and CDR2 is YSYEKL. CDR3 nucleotide sequence: TGCGCCAGCACCCGCCGGACTAGCGGAGATCTTGAGCTGTTTTTT. Amino acids: CASTRRTSGDLELFF.

The chain joins TRBV7-8 to TRBJ2-2, with D possibly TRBD2 on 5 matching bases. This CDR3 comprises 15 residues. The germline gives CDR1 SGHVS, CDR2 FQNEAQ. V lost 9 bases to trimming and J lost 6 bases, with 20 bases between them. This chain's CDR3 is CASRHSGGIAGELFF. The CDR3 DNA reads TGTGCCAGTAGGCATTCTGGAGGAATCGCCGGGGAGCTGTTTTTT.

Worth noting for this clonotype: The germline gene is not matched at one end of the junction; a read error may be the cause. V and J are TRBV20-1 and TRBJ2-1, with 8 bases matching TRBD2. This CDR3 comprises 13 residues. The germline gives CDR1 DFQATT, CDR2 SNEGSKA (reference sequence). This CDR3 is CSVRLALYNEQFF. The CDR3 DNA is TGCAGTGTTAGACTAGCGTTATACAATGAGCAGTTCTTC.

The rearrangement uses TRBV28 and TRBJ1-5; unclear D gene. The CDR3 has 12 residues. Trimming took off 6 bases at V and 7 bases at J, with 10 bases between the two ends. Germline CDR1 reads MDHEN; CDR2 reads SYDVKM. DNA of the CDR3: TGTGCCAGCAGCTCCGGGATCCAGCCCCAGCATTTT. It specifies CASSSGIQPQHF. The variable domain in full, with the rest retrieved from reference TRBV28 and TRBJ1-5, is DVKVTQSSRYLVKRTGEKVFLECVQDMDHENMFWYRQDPGLGLRLIYFSYDVKMKEKGDIPEGYSVSREKKERFSLILESASTNQTSMYLCASSSGIQPQHFGDGTRLSIL.

Comments on this clonotype: The junction and the germline gene differ at one end; a read error may be behind it. V is TRBV5-6 and J is TRBJ2-7; 7 nucleotides align to TRBD1. This CDR3 is built from 17 residues. Germline lookup yields CDR1 SGHDT and CDR2 YYEEEE. The CDR3 bases are TGTGCCAGCAGCGCGGACAGGACCATGATCACCCCCTACGAACAGTACTTC. Translation: CASSADRTMITPYEQYF.

About this clonotype: Compared with germline, one end of the junction differs, possibly owing to a read error. V and J are TRBV29-1 and TRBJ2-2; perhaps TRBD2 as D (6 bases). Germline-derived CDR1 and CDR2 are SQVTM and ANQGSEA. CDR3 length: 15 amino acids. The CDR3 DNA sequence: TGCAGCGTTGCACATCAAATAACGAACACCGGGGAGGTGTTTTTT. Protein product: CSVAHQITNTGEVFF.

As regards this clonotype: A read error may be the cause here, since a much bigger clone is one base away. The V call is TRBV7-8, the J call TRBJ2-7; D not certain. The germline gives CDR1 SGHVS, CDR2 FQNEAQ. The CDR3 consists of 12 residues. CDR3 coding DNA: TGTGCCAGCAGCTTTGGTGGTTACGGGCAGTACTTC. Translated, it gives CASSFGGYGQYF.

A word on this clonotype: One end of the junction fails to match germline, which may point to a read error. The V and J genes are TRBV20-1 and TRBJ2-7; tentative D call: TRBD2 (5 bases). Looked up from germline, CDR1 is DFQATT and CDR2 is SNEGSKA (reference sequence). The CDR3 covers 13 residues. The chain's CDR3 is CRARERDSYEQYF. In DNA form, the CDR3 reads TGTAGAGCTAGGGAACGGGATTCCTACGAGCAGTACTTC.

This clonotype showed up many times. This chain links TRBV6-4 with TRBJ1-6, with 10 bases fitting TRBD1. With V trimmed by 9 bases and J by 10 bases, 6 bases remained unmatched. Germline CDR1 is MRHNA and CDR2 is SNTAGT. This CDR3 is 13 amino acids long. Written as DNA, the CDR3 is TGTGCCAGATCGGGACAGGGGAACTCACCCCTCCACTTT. Translating gives CARSGQGNSPLHF.

Turning to this clonotype: This likely comes from a read error, as the CDR3 has no conserved phenylalanine or tryptophan at its end. This sequence joins TRBV12-3 or TRBV12-4 and TRBJ2-7; D remains unclear. The CDR3 is made up of 15 amino acids. The CDR3 DNA is TGTGCCAGCAGTTCAGGTCCCCTGACGGGCTACAAGCAGTACTTA. This gives the protein CASSSGPLTGYKQYL.

This clonotype was recorded many times. The chain uses TRBV7-9 and TRBJ1-1, with D tentatively TRBD1 (5 bases). V lost 5 bases to trimming and J lost 0 bases, with 13 bases between them. The CDR3 covers 15 residues. Germline CDR1 is SEHNR and CDR2 is FQNEAQ (reference sequence). CDR3 loop: CASSPSAGVNTEAFF. CDR3 coding DNA: TGTGCCAGCAGCCCCTCAGCGGGGGTGAACACTGAAGCTTTCTTT. Full variable domain (remainder filled in from reference TRBV7-9 and TRBJ1-1): DTGVSQNPRHKITKRGQNVTFRCDPISEHNRLYWYRQTLGQGPEFLTYFQNEAQLEKSRLLSDRFSAERPKGSFSTLEIQRTEQGDSAMYLCASSPSAGVNTEAFFGQGTRLTVV.

V usage is TRBV6-1 and J usage is TRBJ2-1; D tentatively fits TRBD1 or TRBD2 (5 bases each). CDR1 and CDR2 (germline): MNHNS, SASEGT. The CDR3 totals 14 residues. With 11 bases removed from V and 7 bases from J, the gap between germline ends came to 21 bases. As DNA, the CDR3 is TGTGCCGCTTATTGGACTGGGGCCTGGAATGAGCAGTTCTTC. The encoded protein is CAAYWTGAWNEQFF.

This sequence joins TRBV6-1 and TRBJ2-6; tentative D call: TRBD2 (6 bases). Germline assignment: CDR1 MNHNS and CDR2 SASEGT. The CDR3 is 15 residues long. Here the CDR3 DNA reads TGTGTCAGTGGGGGGACCACGTCTGGGGCCAACGTCCTGACTTTC. Translated: CVSGGTTSGANVLTF.

This clonotype was seen only once. Relative to the germline gene, one junction end is altered; a read error may explain this. The V and J genes are TRBV12-3 or TRBV12-4 and TRBJ2-2; D might be TRBD2 (6 bases). This CDR3 is built from 15 residues. CDR3 nucleotides: TGTGCCAGCAATTTAACGGCGGGGTACACCGGGGAGCTATTTTTT. Residues: CASNLTAGYTGELFF.

This clonotype was detected once. The junction shows a germline mismatch at one end, possibly a read error. CDR3 sequence: CASSYPIQGRGHAF. The CDR3 DNA reads TGTGCCAGCAGTTACCCGATCCAGGGCCGCGGCCACGCCTTC. This sequence joins TRBV6-5 and TRBJ1-2; a weak D match, TRBD1 (5 bases). CDR1 is MNHEY, CDR2 SVGAGI, per germline. The CDR3 runs 14 residues.

Regarding this clonotype: One end of the junction fails to match germline, which may point to a read error. The chain carries TRBV5-5 and TRBJ2-7; TRBD1 agrees at 7 bases. The CDR3 runs 16 residues. CDR1 is SGHKS, CDR2 YYEKEE, per germline (reference sequence). CDR3 amino acids: CASSLNYQRQGYEQNF. In nucleotides, the CDR3 is TGTGCCAGCAGCTTGAACTACCAGCGACAGGGCTACGAGCAGAACTTC.

The chain combines TRBV4-1 with TRBJ2-1; tentatively, D is TRBD2 (6 bases). V was cut by 4 bases and J by 4 bases, with 11 bases left in between. The CDR3 totals 14 residues. Germline V gene lookup returns CDR1 MGHRA and CDR2 YSYEKL. In DNA form, the CDR3 reads TGCGCCAGCAGCCCCGAGGCGGGATACAATGAGCAGTTCTTC. Its protein product is CASSPEAGYNEQFF.

This clonotype turned up a few times. This CDR3 fails to terminate in the conserved phenylalanine or tryptophan, so it likely reflects a read error. The chain is built from TRBV6-5 and TRBJ2-7; 12 positions agree with TRBD2. The germline V gene encodes CDR1 MNHEY and CDR2 SVGAGI. V trimming: 3 bases; J trimming: 5 bases; junction bases outside the gene matches: 2. CDR3 length: 14 amino acids. CDR3 coding DNA: TGTGCCAGCAGTTATCGACTAGCGGGAGACGAGCAGTACTCC. Translated, it gives CASSYRLAGDEQYS.